The present TCR beta chain was sequenced within a study of CD8 T cells in ankylosing spondylitis. Whole-study results and caveats: Clones linked to disease were reported to show significant enrichment in matched ankylosing spondylitis synovial fluid. One TCR beta motif, made up of 7 or 8 highly homologous variants, appeared characteristic of ankylosing spondylitis blood.

With regard to this clonotype: The antigen is unknown.

TCRdb reprocessed the 5' RACE reads via MiXCR and lists one record per CDR3 protein. Of approximately 100,000 distinct CDR3 sequences listed, less than 25% are singletons. V shed 0 bases, J shed 6 bases, and the junction held 9 bases outside the gene matches. This CDR3 is built from 16 residues. The germline V gene encodes CDR1 DFQATT and CDR2 SNEGSKA (reference sequence). The chain employs TRBV20-1 and TRBJ2-1; 9 nucleotides agree with TRBD2. The TCR was taken from a male donor with ankylosing spondylitis. The sample consisted of synovial fluid, either unsorted or a sorted T cell fraction (not recorded which). CDR3 residues: CSARDPWSGRSNEQFF. CDR3 in DNA: TGCAGTGCTAGAGACCCCTGGAGCGGGAGGTCCAATGAGCAGTTCTTC.